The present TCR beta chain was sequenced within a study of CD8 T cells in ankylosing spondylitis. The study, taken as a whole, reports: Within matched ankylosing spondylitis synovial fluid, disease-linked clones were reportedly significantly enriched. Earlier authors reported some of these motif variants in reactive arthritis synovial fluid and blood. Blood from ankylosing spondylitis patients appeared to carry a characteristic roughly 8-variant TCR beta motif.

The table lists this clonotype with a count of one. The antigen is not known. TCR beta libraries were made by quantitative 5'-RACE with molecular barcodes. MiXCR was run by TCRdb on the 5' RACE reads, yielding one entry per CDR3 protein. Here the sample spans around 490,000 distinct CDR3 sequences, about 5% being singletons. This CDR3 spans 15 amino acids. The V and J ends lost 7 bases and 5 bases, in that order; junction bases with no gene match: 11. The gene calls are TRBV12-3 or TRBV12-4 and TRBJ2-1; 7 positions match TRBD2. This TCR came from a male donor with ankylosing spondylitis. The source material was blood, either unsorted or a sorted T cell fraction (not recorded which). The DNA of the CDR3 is TGTGCCAGCACGTCGCTCAACGGGGGGAACAATGAGCAGTTCTTC. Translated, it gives CASTSLNGGNNEQFF.